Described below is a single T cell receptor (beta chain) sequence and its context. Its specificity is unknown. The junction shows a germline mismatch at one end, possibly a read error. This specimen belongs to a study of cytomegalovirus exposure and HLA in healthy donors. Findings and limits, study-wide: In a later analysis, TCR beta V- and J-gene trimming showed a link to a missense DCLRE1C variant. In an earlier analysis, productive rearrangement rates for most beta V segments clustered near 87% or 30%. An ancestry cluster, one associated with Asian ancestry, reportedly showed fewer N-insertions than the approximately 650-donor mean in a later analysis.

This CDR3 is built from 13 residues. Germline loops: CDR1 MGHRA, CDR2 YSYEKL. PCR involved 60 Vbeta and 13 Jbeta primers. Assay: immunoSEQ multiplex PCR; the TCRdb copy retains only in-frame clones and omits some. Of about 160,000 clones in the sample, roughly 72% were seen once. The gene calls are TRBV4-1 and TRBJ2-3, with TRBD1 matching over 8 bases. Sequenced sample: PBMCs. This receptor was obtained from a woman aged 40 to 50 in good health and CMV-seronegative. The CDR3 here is CASSLQGVDTRYF. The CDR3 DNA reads TGCGCCAGCAGCCTACAGGGGGTAGATACGCGGTATTTT.